Shown below are 9 T cell receptor beta chains from a single sample sequenced in a study of breast tumors, draining lymph nodes, adjacent tissues. Samples came from axillary lymph nodes draining the breast cancer. MiXCR, run by TCRdb on the multiplex PCR reads, gives a single entry per CDR3 protein. The sample consists of 180,000 or so distinct CDR3 sequences, 25% to 40% of them appearing once. The sequencing input was axillary lymph node tissue. The origin of the receptors is a female donor with breast cancer. Some clones in this sample may be carry-over from other donors' samples.

Only a few counts were recorded for this clonotype. This may be a read error: a much more frequent sequence differs by one nucleotide. The chain employs TRBV18 and TRBJ2-7; a possible D gene is TRBD1 (6 bases). Germline CDR1 KGHSH, CDR2 LQKENI. This CDR3 comprises 14 residues. CDR3 in DNA: TGTGCCAGCTCACCACGCACAGGGCGCTACGAGCAGTGCTTC. Residues: CASSPRTGRYEQCF.

CDR3 region: CASSARTSGNYNEQFF. Here the CDR3 DNA reads TGTGCCAGCAGTGCTCGGACTAGCGGGAATTACAATGAGCAGTTCTTC. The chain has TRBV6-4 and TRBJ2-1, with 12 bases lining up with TRBD2. V was clipped by 4 bases and J by 4 bases; unmatched bases: 5. In germline, CDR1 is MRHNA, CDR2 SNTAGT. The CDR3 has 16 amino acids.

This clonotype occurred many times. This chain uses TRBV11-2 with TRBJ2-1; the D gene is possibly TRBD1 (7 bases). The germline V and J ends were trimmed by 7 bases and 9 bases, with 10 bases remaining between them. CDR3 size: 11 residues. Germline values: CDR1 SGHAT, CDR2 FQNNGV. Written as DNA, the CDR3 is TGTGCCAGCACCAGGGGGGTTGAGCAGTTCTTC. Translation gives CASTRGVEQFF.

Many counts were recorded for this clonotype. The chain carries TRBV20-1 and TRBJ2-7; D may be TRBD1 or TRBD2 (5 bases each). Germline V CDR1 and CDR2: DFQATT, SNEGSKA (reference sequence). V was clipped by 6 bases and J by 6 bases, with 30 bases between them. This CDR3 has 17 residues. For the CDR3, the DNA is TGCAGTGCCCCCCAGCCTGGGTCTGGGGGAATGGGTTCCGAGCAGTACTTC. It translates to CSAPQPGSGGMGSEQYF.

For the CDR3, the DNA is TGTGCCAGCAGTTACTCTCTGAACACTGAAGCTTTCTTT. Protein: CASSYSLNTEAFF. The rearrangement links TRBV6-2 or TRBV6-3 to TRBJ1-1; D is undetermined. The CDR3 consists of 13 residues. The V end lost 0 bases, the J end lost 0 bases, and 2 bases lay between the germline ends. Looked up from germline, CDR1 is MNHEY and CDR2 is SVGEGT.

This clonotype was counted ten times or more. The chain couples TRBV4-1 to TRBJ2-5; the D gene is possibly TRBD2 (6 bases). The germline V and J ends were trimmed by 3 bases and 2 bases, with 16 bases remaining between them. The CDR3 spans 16 residues. Germline assignment: CDR1 MGHRA and CDR2 YSYEKL. The CDR3 DNA sequence: TGCGCCAGCAGCCAGGCCGTCGGGAGCACACAAGAGACCCAGTACTTC. Its protein is CASSQAVGSTQETQYF.

Details on this clonotype: The germline gene is not matched at one end of the junction; a read error may be the cause. This chain joins TRBV29-1 and TRBJ2-6; 8 bases line up with TRBD1. Germline CDR1 and CDR2: SQVTM and ANQGSEA. This CDR3 is 14 amino acids long. For the CDR3, the DNA is TGCAGCGTTGCTCCAGGGGGCTTCGGCGGCACTGAAGCTTTC. This gives the protein CSVAPGGFGGTEAF.

There are many counts of this clonotype. The chain uses TRBV20-1 and TRBJ2-2; D perhaps matches TRBD2 (6 bases). The ends were cut back, 5 bases at V and 6 bases at J, with 22 bases in the middle. This CDR3 is 16 amino acids long. In germline, CDR1 is DFQATT, CDR2 SNEGSKA (reference sequence). Here the CDR3 DNA reads TGCAGTGCTCCAAAGACTAGTGAGGCCTCGGCCGGGGAGCTGTTTTTT. Translating gives CSAPKTSEASAGELFF.

The chain has TRBV13 and TRBJ1-2; no reliable D call. Deletions cut 5 bases from V and 10 bases from J, with 20 bases between. The germline V gene has CDR1 PRHDT and CDR2 FYEKMQ (reference sequence). The CDR3 totals 14 residues. The CDR3 is CASSPHARAGNYTF. The CDR3 DNA reads as TGTGCCAGCAGCCCACACGCCAGAGCGGGTAACTACACCTTC. Drawing the rest from reference TRBV13 and TRBJ1-2, the complete variable domain is AAGVIQSPRHLIKEKRETATLKCYPIPRHDTVYWYQQGPGQDPQFLISFYEKMQSDKGSIPDRFSAQQFSDYHSELNMSSLELGDSALYFCASSPHARAGNYTFGSGTRLTVV.